These 27 T cell receptor beta chains share one sample of origin, sequenced in a study of spatial heterogeneity in lung cancer. The time point: blood at routine non-recurrence follow-up after resection. Each CDR3 protein is one row after TCRdb ran MiXCR on the 5' RACE reads. The table has more than 25,000 distinct CDR3 sequences, almost 5.5% seen once. Sequences were derived from PBMCs, sampled at follow-up. These TCRs come from a female donor with early-stage non-small cell lung cancer.

This clonotype has ten or more counts. This chain links TRBV12-3 or TRBV12-4 with TRBJ1-5, with D unresolved. V lost 5 bases, J lost 4 bases, and 9 bases lay in between. This CDR3 region has 13 residues. For the CDR3, the DNA is TGTGCCAGCAGTCCCGCAGCAAATCAGCCCCAGCATTTT. It yields the protein CASSPAANQPQHF.

This clonotype showed up many times. The chain carries TRBV20-1 and TRBJ2-7, with D perhaps TRBD2 (5 bases). V was cut by 7 bases and J by 3 bases, with 7 bases left in between. The length of the CDR3 is 10 residues. Germline assignment: CDR1 DFQATT and CDR2 SNEGSKA (reference sequence). CDR3 region: CSGEYYEQYF. As DNA, the CDR3 is TGCAGTGGGGAGTACTACGAGCAGTACTTC.

In this sample, this clonotype turned up many times. This chain uses TRBV11-1 with TRBJ2-2; no definite D call. Germline V lookup: CDR1 SGHAT, CDR2 FQDESV (reference sequence). Trimming pared 0 bases from V and 6 bases from J, leaving 5 bases between. This CDR3 region has 13 residues. CDR3 amino acids: CASSLALAGELFF. CDR3 DNA sequence: TGTGCCAGCAGCTTAGCGTTAGCCGGGGAGCTGTTTTTT.

The chain recombines TRBV20-1 with TRBJ1-3, with D uncertain. V lost 0 bases and J 4 bases, leaving 10 bases between the germline ends. The CDR3 is 14 amino acids. In germline, CDR1 is DFQATT, CDR2 SNEGSKA (reference sequence). CDR3 protein: CSARDPRAGNTIYF. The CDR3 bases are TGCAGTGCTAGAGATCCCCGGGCCGGAAACACCATATATTTT.

This clonotype was found a few times. The chain recombines TRBV3-1 with TRBJ2-7; TRBD2 aligns across 12 bases. The CDR3 is 15 residues long. Germline V gene lookup returns CDR1 LGHDT and CDR2 YNNKEL (reference sequence). With V trimmed by 3 bases and J by 0 bases, 0 bases remained unmatched. Here the CDR3 DNA reads TGTGCCAGCAGCCAGACTAGCGGGAGCTCCTACGAGCAGTACTTC. As protein: CASSQTSGSSYEQYF.

This clonotype was detected ten times or more. The rearrangement joins TRBV6-5 to TRBJ2-7; 11 bases fit TRBD2. The CDR3 loop spans 15 amino acids. From germline, CDR1 is MNHEY and CDR2 SVGAGI. V lost 5 bases, J lost 5 bases, and 8 bases stayed unmatched. CDR3 DNA: TGTGCCAGCAGTACAAGACTAGCGGGATTGAACGAGCAGTACTTC. Encoded protein: CASSTRLAGLNEQYF.

This clonotype was found many times. The chain couples TRBV7-9 to TRBJ1-2, with D hard to call. This CDR3 is 14 amino acids long. Trimming stripped 5 bases from V and 8 bases from J, with 18 bases between. Germline assignment: CDR1 SEHNR and CDR2 FQNEAQ (reference sequence). The CDR3 DNA reads TGTGCCAGCAGCACCGGTTCCGGGGTGAGAGGCTACACCTTC. It is translated as CASSTGSGVRGYTF.

This clonotype was counted between two and nine times. The chain links TRBV19 to TRBJ2-1, with D maybe TRBD1 (5 bases). CDR1 is LNHDA, CDR2 SQIVND, per germline (reference sequence). The V gene lost 5 bases and the J gene lost 3 bases, with 11 bases spanning the gap. This CDR3 comprises 14 residues. Written as DNA, the CDR3 is TGTGCCAGTAGTGCCCCGACAGTCTACAATGAGCAGTTCTTC. This translates into CASSAPTVYNEQFF.

This clonotype was seen repeatedly, ten times or more. This rearrangement joins TRBV4-3 to TRBJ1-2; D gene ambiguous. Germline V CDR1 and CDR2: LGHNA, YSLEER. Trimming shortened V by 0 bases and J by 3 bases, and 11 bases separated the two germline ends. This CDR3 spans 15 amino acids. The CDR3 nucleotides are TGCGCCAGCAGCCAAGAAAGTCTCGGTTACTATGGCTACACCTTC. Amino acid sequence: CASSQESLGYYGYTF.

Ten or more counts support this clonotype. CDR3 residues: CAIKRDSSSYNEQFF. The CDR3 DNA follows: TGTGCCATCAAGCGGGACTCAAGCTCCTACAATGAGCAGTTCTTC. V gene TRBV10-3 combines with J gene TRBJ2-1, with 7 bases lining up with TRBD2. From germline, CDR1 is ENHRY and CDR2 SYGVKD. The CDR3 spans 15 residues. The J segment lost 0 bases and the V segment lost 7 bases, leaving 6 bases of the junction unmatched.

This clonotype was counted ten times or more. CDR3 protein: CSARDSEGAYNEQFF. Here the CDR3 DNA reads TGCAGTGCTAGAGATTCTGAAGGGGCCTACAATGAGCAGTTCTTC. The V call is TRBV20-1, the J call TRBJ2-1; weak D call: TRBD1 (5 bases). Germline CDR1 and CDR2: DFQATT and SNEGSKA (reference sequence). This CDR3 region has 15 residues. Trimming took 0 bases from V and 2 from J, leaving 11 bases between them.

This clonotype has ten or more counts. Its ends do not fully match the called genes, so a read error is possible. CDR3 coding DNA: TGCAGTGCCAGAGGGACAGGGGGCGAAAAACTGTTTTTT. Amino acids: CSARGTGGEKLFF. This rearrangement joins TRBV20-1 to TRBJ1-4; 12 positions match TRBD1. The CDR3 totals 13 residues. The germline CDR1 and CDR2 sequences are DFQATT and SNEGSKA (reference sequence).

This clonotype occurred a few times. The rearrangement uses TRBV20-1 and TRBJ1-5, with TRBD1 matching 9 bases. The CDR3 is made up of 13 amino acids. Germline V CDR1 and CDR2: DFQATT, SNEGSKA (reference sequence). V lost 6 bases to trimming and J lost 7 bases; unmatched junction nucleotides: 7. The CDR3 is CSAPTGGGQPQHF. CDR3 coding DNA: TGCAGTGCCCCGACAGGGGGAGGACAGCCCCAGCATTTT.

This clonotype was recorded many times. The chain is built from TRBV6-2 or TRBV6-3 and TRBJ2-7, with 8 bases identical to TRBD2. The CDR3 sequence is 14 residues long. Germline V gene sequence: CDR1 MNHEY, CDR2 SVGEGT. The junction had 6 bases not matched to a gene; V was cut back by 8 bases and J by 0 bases. CDR3 in DNA: TGTGCCAGCCAAAGCGGGGGTTACTCCTACGAGCAGTACTTC. Translating it yields CASQSGGYSYEQYF.

In this sample, this clonotype turned up many times. CDR3 nucleotide sequence: TGTGCCAGCAGCAGCTCAGGTGTTTACGAGCAGTACTTC. This encodes CASSSSGVYEQYF. This chain connects TRBV5-4 to TRBJ2-7, with D hard to call. Germline-derived CDR1 and CDR2 are SGHNT and YYREEE (reference sequence). V dropped 4 bases and J dropped 4 bases, with 12 bases sitting between them. The CDR3 length is 13 residues.

This clonotype was seen repeatedly, ten times or more. For the CDR3, the DNA is TGCGCCAGCAGCTCCGGGTCTACTGTCAATGAGCAGTTCTTC. Its translation: CASSSGSTVNEQFF. The chain joins TRBV5-1 to TRBJ2-1; D ambiguous. The CDR3 is made up of 14 amino acids. Trimming shortened V by 3 bases and J by 6 bases, and 13 bases separated the two germline ends. The germline V gene has CDR1 SGHRS and CDR2 YFSETQ.

This clonotype was seen a handful of times. The V gene is TRBV28, the J gene TRBJ2-5, with 7 bases lining up with TRBD1. This CDR3 contains 17 residues. V gave up 2 bases and J gave up 1 base; unmatched junction bases: 10. CDR1 MDHEN and CDR2 SYDVKM come from the germline V gene. Here the CDR3 reads CASSLPPGSGGQETQYF. CDR3 DNA sequence: TGTGCCAGCAGTTTACCCCCCGGGTCAGGGGGCCAAGAGACCCAGTACTTC.

V and J are TRBV20-1 and TRBJ2-7, with 8 positions matching TRBD1. The J segment lost 2 bases and the V segment lost 0 bases, leaving 6 bases of the junction unmatched. CDR1 and CDR2 (germline): DFQATT, SNEGSKA (reference sequence). CDR3 length: 15 residues. The CDR3, as DNA: TGCAGTGCTAGAGACGGACAGGGTGATCCCTACGAGCAGTACTTC. This encodes CSARDGQGDPYEQYF.

Here the CDR3 reads CSATSGRGNEQFF. CDR3 sequence (DNA): TGCAGTGCTACGAGCGGGAGAGGTAATGAGCAGTTCTTC. The V gene is TRBV20-1, the J gene TRBJ2-1, with TRBD2 matching 8 bases. CDR3 length equals 13 residues. Per the germline V gene, CDR1 is DFQATT and CDR2 is SNEGSKA (reference sequence). After removal of 4 bases from V and 7 bases from J, the junction contained 6 bases not matched to a gene.

This clonotype was observed at least ten times. The rearrangement joins TRBV3-1 to TRBJ2-3; D is uncertain. This CDR3 contains 17 residues. Germline V lookup: CDR1 LGHDT, CDR2 YNNKEL (reference sequence). V lost 0 bases and J lost 4, with 17 bases in between. CDR3 DNA sequence: TGTGCCAGCAGCCAAGAAGGTCGCGCATTAAGGGCAGATACGCAGTATTTT. Translation gives CASSQEGRALRADTQYF.

In this sample, this clonotype turned up many times. The chain uses TRBV19 and TRBJ1-3; 9 bases are a match to TRBD1. Germline CDR1 and CDR2: LNHDA and SQIVND (reference sequence). The ends lost 4 bases at V and 2 bases at J; junction bases unmatched: 3. CDR3 size: 15 residues. Here the CDR3 DNA reads TGTGCCAGTAGTACAACAGGGGGCACTGGAAACACCATATATTTT. The encoded protein is CASSTTGGTGNTIYF.

This clonotype was seen repeatedly, ten times or more. The J gene is TRBJ2-1, the V gene TRBV27; maybe TRBD1 (6 bases). This CDR3 is built from 13 residues. Trimming left V 10 bases short and J 4 bases short, with 14 bases between. Germline-derived CDR1 and CDR2 are MNHEY and SMNVEV (reference sequence). CDR3 nucleotides: TGTGCCACCTCAGGGGTCTTTTACAATGAGCAGTTCTTC. It codes for CATSGVFYNEQFF.

This clonotype was seen many times. The chain employs TRBV7-9 and TRBJ2-1; 14 bases align to TRBD2. Losses at the gene ends were 2 bases for V and 9 bases for J; bases not matched to a gene: 9. This CDR3 contains 17 residues. CDR1 and CDR2 from the germline V gene are SEHNR and FQNEAQ (reference sequence). CDR3 protein: CASSLTGTSGRMVEQFF. As DNA, the CDR3 is TGTGCCAGCAGCTTAACCGGGACTAGCGGGAGAATGGTTGAGCAGTTCTTC.

This clonotype was counted ten times or more. The gene calls are TRBV30 and TRBJ2-1, with 11 bases matching TRBD1. V gave up 4 bases and J gave up 13 bases; unmatched junction bases: 6. Per the germline V gene, CDR1 is GTSNPN and CDR2 is SVGIG (reference sequence). The CDR3 is made up of 12 amino acids. CDR3 protein: CAWTPGTGGQFF. Written as DNA, the CDR3 is TGTGCCTGGACTCCCGGGACAGGGGGTCAGTTCTTC.

J is TRBJ2-2 and V is TRBV4-3; 12 bases line up with TRBD2. CDR3 length: 19 residues. With 3 bases clipped from V and 5 bases from J, the junction kept 13 bases outside the gene matches. Germline CDR1 LGHNA, CDR2 YSLEER. For the CDR3, the DNA is TGCGCCAGCAGCCACGCATCCCGGACTAGCGGGATAAGAACCGGGGAGCTGTTTTTT. It encodes CASSHASRTSGIRTGELFF.

Many counts were recorded for this clonotype. The V gene is TRBV20-1, the J gene TRBJ2-3, with D maybe TRBD2 (6 bases). V lost 3 bases and J lost 5, with 18 bases in between. Germline V gene data show CDR1 as DFQATT and CDR2 as SNEGSKA (reference sequence). CDR3 length: 15 residues. Written as DNA, the CDR3 is TGCAGTGCTAGTCCGCGGGGATCTTCACAAGATACGCAGTATTTT. The encoded protein is CSASPRGSSQDTQYF.

This clonotype has a count of ten or more. The CDR3 sequence: CSAGAWDSWYQETQYF. The CDR3 DNA sequence: TGCAGTGCGGGGGCCTGGGACAGCTGGTACCAAGAGACCCAGTACTTC. The chain is built from TRBV20-1 and TRBJ2-5; the match to TRBD1 covers 7 bases. This CDR3 spans 16 amino acids. Germline CDR1 DFQATT, CDR2 SNEGSKA (reference sequence). V trimming: 6 bases; J trimming: 0 bases; junction bases outside the gene matches: 13.